The present TCR beta chain was sequenced within a study of blood T cell repertoires in COVID-19. Study details: Acute-phase and convalescent COVID-19 samples originated in the United States, Italy and Spain. PBMCs, B-cell-depleted T cells, or T cells were the source of the cDNA or gDNA that made up the material.

Germline values: CDR1 DFQATT, CDR2 SNEGSKA (reference sequence). The CDR3 is 11 residues long. Trimming cost V 4 bases and J 6 bases, with 10 bases left between them. Under the authors' procedure: Estimation of nucleated cell counts relied on the amplification of reference gene primers. Sequencing was performed with immunoSEQ multiplex PCR; in TCRdb, only in-frame clones are kept and a portion is missing. The V and J calls and clone size come from that table; D and trimming were worked out from the DNA. The sample includes over 250,000 clones, roughly nine tenths of them seen just once. The sequence came from a man aged 35-49 years who had recovered from COVID-19. The V and J genes are TRBV20-1 and TRBJ2-7; D possibly corresponds to TRBD2 (5 bases). Sample: peripheral blood. The CDR3 reads CSANLGIEQYF. CDR3 DNA sequence: TGCAGTGCTAACCTCGGGATCGAGCAGTACTTC.